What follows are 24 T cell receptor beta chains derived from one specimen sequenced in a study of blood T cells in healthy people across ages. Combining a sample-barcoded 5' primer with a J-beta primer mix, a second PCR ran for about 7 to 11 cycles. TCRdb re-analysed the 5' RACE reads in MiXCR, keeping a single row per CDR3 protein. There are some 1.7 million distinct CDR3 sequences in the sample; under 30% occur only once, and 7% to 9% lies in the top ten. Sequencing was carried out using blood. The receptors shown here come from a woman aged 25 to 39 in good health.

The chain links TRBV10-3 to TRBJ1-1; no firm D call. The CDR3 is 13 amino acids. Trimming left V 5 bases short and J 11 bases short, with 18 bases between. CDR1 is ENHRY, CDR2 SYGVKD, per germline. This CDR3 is CAISPRLEVAAFF. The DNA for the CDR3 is TGTGCCATCAGTCCACGATTGGAAGTGGCGGCTTTCTTT.

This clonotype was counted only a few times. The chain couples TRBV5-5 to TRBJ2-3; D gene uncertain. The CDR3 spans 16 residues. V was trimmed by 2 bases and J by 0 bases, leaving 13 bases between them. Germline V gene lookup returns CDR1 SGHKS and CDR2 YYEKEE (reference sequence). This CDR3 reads CASSLWGGSSTDTQYF. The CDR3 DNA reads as TGTGCCAGCAGCTTATGGGGTGGTAGTAGCACAGATACGCAGTATTTT.

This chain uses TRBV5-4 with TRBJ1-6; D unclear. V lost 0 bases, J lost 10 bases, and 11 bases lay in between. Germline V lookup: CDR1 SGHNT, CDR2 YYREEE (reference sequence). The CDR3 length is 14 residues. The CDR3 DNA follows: TGTGCCAGCAGCTTGGACAGTATACGCTCACCCCTCCACTTT. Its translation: CASSLDSIRSPLHF.

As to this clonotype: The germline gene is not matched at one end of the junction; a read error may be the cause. The CDR3 spells CASSLGEMNTEAFF. The CDR3 coding sequence is TGTGCCAGCAGTTTGGGGGAGATGAACACTGAAGCTTTCTTT. The chain joins TRBV5-1 to TRBJ1-1, with TRBD1 as a possible D gene (5 bases). The CDR3 runs to 14 residues. Germline assignment: CDR1 SGHRS and CDR2 YFSETQ.

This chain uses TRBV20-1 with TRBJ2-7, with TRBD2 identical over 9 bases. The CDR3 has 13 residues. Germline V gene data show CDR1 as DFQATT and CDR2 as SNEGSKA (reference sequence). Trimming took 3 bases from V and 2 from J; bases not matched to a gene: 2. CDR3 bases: TGCAGTGCTAGGCGCGGGAGGGCCTACGAGCAGTACTTC. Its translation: CSARRGRAYEQYF.

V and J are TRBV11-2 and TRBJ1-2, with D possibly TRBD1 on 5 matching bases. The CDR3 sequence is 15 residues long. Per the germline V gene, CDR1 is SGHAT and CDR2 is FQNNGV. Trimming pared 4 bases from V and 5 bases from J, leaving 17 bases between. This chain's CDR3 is CASSSRDLGPYGYTF. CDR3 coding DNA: TGTGCCAGCAGCTCCCGGGACCTAGGACCGTATGGCTACACCTTC.

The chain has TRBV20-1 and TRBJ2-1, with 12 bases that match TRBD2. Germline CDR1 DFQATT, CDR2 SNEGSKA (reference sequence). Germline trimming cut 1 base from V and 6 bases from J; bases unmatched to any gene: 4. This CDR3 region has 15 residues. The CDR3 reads CSARVGLAGINEQFF. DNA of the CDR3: TGCAGTGCTAGAGTCGGACTAGCGGGAATCAATGAGCAGTTCTTC.

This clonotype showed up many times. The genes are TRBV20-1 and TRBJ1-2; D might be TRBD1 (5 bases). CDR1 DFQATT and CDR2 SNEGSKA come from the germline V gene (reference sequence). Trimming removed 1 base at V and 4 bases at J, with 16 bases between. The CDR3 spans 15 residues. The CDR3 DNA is TGCAGTGCTAGAGGACAGACAACAGCCACCTATGGCTACACCTTC. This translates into CSARGQTTATYGYTF.

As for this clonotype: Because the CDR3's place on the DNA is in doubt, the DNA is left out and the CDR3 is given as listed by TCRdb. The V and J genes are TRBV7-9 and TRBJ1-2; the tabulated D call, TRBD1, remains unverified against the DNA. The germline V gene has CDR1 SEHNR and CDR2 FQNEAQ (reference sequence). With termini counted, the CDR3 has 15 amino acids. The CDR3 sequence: CTSSPGGVTNYGCTF.

The CDR3 sequence is CSLRRDSDTQYF. The DNA for the CDR3 is TGCAGCTTAAGACGGGATTCAGATACGCAGTATTTT. The chain uses TRBV29-1 and TRBJ2-3; tentative D call: TRBD2 (5 bases). This CDR3 is 12 amino acids long. Germline V gene data show CDR1 as SQVTM and CDR2 as ANQGSEA. The germline V and J ends were trimmed by 8 bases and 4 bases, with 13 bases remaining between them.

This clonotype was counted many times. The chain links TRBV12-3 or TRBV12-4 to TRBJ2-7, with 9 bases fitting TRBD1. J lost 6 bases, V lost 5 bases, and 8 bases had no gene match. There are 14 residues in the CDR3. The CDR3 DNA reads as TGTGCCAGCAGTGTCGACAGGGGGAGAGGCGAGCAGTACTTC. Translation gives CASSVDRGRGEQYF.

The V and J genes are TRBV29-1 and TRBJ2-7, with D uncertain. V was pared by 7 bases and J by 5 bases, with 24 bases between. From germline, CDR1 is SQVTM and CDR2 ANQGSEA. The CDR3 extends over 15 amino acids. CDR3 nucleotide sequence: TGCAGCGCCGATACCGGGCAGTCCATTGGTGACGAGCAGTACTTC. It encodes CSADTGQSIGDEQYF.

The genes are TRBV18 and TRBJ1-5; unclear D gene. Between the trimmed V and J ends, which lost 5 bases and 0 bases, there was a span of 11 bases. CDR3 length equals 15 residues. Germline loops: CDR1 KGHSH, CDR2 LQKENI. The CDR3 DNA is TGTGCCAGCTCAGAGACAACTTATAGCAATCAGCCCCAGCATTTT. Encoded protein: CASSETTYSNQPQHF.

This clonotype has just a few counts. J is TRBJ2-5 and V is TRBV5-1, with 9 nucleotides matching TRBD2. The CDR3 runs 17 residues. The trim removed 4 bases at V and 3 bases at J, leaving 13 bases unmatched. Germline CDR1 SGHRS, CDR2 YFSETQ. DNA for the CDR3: TGCGCCAGCAGCACCGCTGCGGGCGGGAGGGCCGAAGAGACCCAGTACTTC. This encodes CASSTAAGGRAEETQYF.

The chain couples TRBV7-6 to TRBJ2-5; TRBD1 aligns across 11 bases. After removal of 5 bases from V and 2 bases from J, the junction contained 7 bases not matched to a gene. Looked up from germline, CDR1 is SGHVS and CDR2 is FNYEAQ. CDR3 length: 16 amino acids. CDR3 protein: CASSPSGTGGQETQYF. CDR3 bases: TGTGCCAGCAGCCCATCCGGGACAGGGGGTCAAGAGACCCAGTACTTC. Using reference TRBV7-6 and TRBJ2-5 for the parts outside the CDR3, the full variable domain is GAGVSQSPRYKVTKRGQDVALRCDPISGHVSLYWYRQALGQGPEFLTYFNYEAQQDKSGLPNDRFSAERPEGSISTLTIQRTEQRDSAMYRCASSPSGTGGQETQYFGPGTRLLVL.

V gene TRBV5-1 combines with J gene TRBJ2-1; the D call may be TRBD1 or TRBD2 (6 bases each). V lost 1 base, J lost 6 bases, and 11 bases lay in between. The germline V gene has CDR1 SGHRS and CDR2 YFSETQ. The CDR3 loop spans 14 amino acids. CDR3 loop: CASSLRRDTNEQFF. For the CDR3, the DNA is TGCGCCAGCAGCTTGCGGCGGGACACCAATGAGCAGTTCTTC.

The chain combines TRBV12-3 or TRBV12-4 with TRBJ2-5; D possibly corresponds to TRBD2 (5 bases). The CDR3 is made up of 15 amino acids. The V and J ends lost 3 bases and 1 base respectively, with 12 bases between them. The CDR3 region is CASSFRRTSQETQYF. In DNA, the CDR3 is TGTGCCAGCAGTTTCCGCAGGACTTCCCAAGAGACCCAGTACTTC.

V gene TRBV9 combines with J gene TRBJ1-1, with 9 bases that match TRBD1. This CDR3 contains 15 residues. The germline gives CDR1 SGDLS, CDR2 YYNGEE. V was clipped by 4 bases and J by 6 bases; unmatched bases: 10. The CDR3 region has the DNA TGTGCCAGCAGCCATGGGACAGGGAAATATTCTGAAGCTTTCTTT. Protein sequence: CASSHGTGKYSEAFF.

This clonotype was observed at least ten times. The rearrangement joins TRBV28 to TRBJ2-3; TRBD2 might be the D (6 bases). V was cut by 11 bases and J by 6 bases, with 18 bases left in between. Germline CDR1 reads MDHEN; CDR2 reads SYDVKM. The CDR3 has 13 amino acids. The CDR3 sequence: CASNGGVGDTQYF. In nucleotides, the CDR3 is TGTGCCTCTAATGGAGGGGTTGGCGATACGCAGTATTTT.

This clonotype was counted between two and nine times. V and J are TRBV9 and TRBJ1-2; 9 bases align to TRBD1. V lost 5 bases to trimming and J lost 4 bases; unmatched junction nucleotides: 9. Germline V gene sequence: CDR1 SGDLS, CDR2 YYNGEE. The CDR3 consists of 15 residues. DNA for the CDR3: TGTGCCAGCAGGGGACAGGGACAACCCTCCTATGGCTACACCTTC. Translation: CASRGQGQPSYGYTF.

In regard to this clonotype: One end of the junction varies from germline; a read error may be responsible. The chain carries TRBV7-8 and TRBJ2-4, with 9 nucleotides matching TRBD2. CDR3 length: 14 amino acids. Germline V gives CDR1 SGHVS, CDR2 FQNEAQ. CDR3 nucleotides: TGTGCCAGCAGCCCGCGGGAGGGCAAAAGCATTCAGTACTTC. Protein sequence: CASSPREGKSIQYF.

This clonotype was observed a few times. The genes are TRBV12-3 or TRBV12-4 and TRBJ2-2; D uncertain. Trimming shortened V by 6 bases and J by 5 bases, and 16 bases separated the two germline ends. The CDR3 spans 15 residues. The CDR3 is CASRPLDGWTGELFF. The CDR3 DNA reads TGTGCCAGCAGACCCCTCGATGGGTGGACCGGGGAGCTGTTTTTT.

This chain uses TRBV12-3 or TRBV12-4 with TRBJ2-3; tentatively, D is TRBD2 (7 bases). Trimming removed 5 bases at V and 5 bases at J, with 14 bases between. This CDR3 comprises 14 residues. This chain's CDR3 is CASSPGGPVDTQYF. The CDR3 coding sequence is TGTGCCAGCAGTCCCGGGGGGCCGGTAGATACGCAGTATTTT.

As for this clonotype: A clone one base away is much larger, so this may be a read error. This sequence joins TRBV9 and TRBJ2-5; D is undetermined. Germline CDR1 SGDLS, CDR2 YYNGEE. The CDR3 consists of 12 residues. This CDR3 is CAGSAYQETQYF. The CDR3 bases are TGTGCCGGCAGCGCGTACCAAGAGACCCAGTACTTC.